A selection of T cell receptor beta chains follows, all from one sample in a study of T cell changes during pregnancy in multiple sclerosis. Only in-frame clones appear in the TCRdb table, and some are missing; sequencing was by immunoSEQ multiplex PCR. In the table there are 40,000 to 60,000 clones, 90% to 95% of which are singletons. The sequencing here drew on CD8+ T cells from peripheral blood mononuclear cells, taken after pregnancy. These receptors came from a female donor with multiple sclerosis, enrolled in a pregnancy study. Each CDR3 is given with its conserved first and last residue. D genes are given only for firm matches. Only part of the rows carry a size: once, few, many, or a class if the clone is expanded.

j_call clone_size v_call d_call cdr3_nt cdr3_aa
TRBJ2-1 once TRBV6-5 TRBD1 TGTGCCAGCAGGGGGACAGGTCGAAACAATGAGCAGTTCTTC CASRGTGRNNEQFF
TRBJ1-1 . TRBV27 . TGTGCCAGCAGCCAGACAGGCTACACTGAAGCTTTCTTT CASSQTGYTEAFF
TRBJ2-7 . TRBV7-8 TRBD1 TGTGCCAGCAGCAGGACAGGGAGCTCCTACGAGCAGTACTTC CASSRTGSSYEQYF
TRBJ1-1 . TRBV19 . TGTGCCAGTAGTATTTCTCCGAACACTGAAGCTTTCTTT CASSISPNTEAFF
TRBJ2-5 . TRBV13 TRBD2 TGTGCCAGCAGCCCTGGGGGTAGCGGGGCGGAAGAGACCCAGTACTTC CASSPGGSGAEETQYF
TRBJ2-1 . TRBV9 . TGTGCCAGCAGCGTAGACACGTACAGCAACAATGAGCAGTTCTTC CASSVDTYSNNEQFF
TRBJ2-5 . TRBV6-6 TRBD1 TGTGCCAGCAGAAAGACAGGGGCCCAAGAGACCCAGTACTTC CASRKTGAQETQYF
TRBJ2-1 . TRBV11-2 . TGTGCCAGCTCGATAATCAGGAATGAGCAGTTCTTC CASSIIRNEQFF
TRBJ2-2 . TRBV6-5 . TGTGCCAGCAGTTCCGGGGAGGGGGACACCGGGGAGCTGTTTTTT CASSSGEGDTGELFF
TRBJ2-3 . TRBV2 . TGTGCCACCTTCACAGATACGCAGTATTTT CATFTDTQYF
TRBJ2-7 . TRBV5-6 TRBD2 TGTGCCAGCAGCTTATTTGTTAGCGGGGTGTTCTACGAGCAGTACTTC CASSLFVSGVFYEQYF
TRBJ1-4 . TRBV15 TRBD1 TGTGCCACCAGCAGAGATGGTAGAACGACAGGGGGCCTTGAAAAACTGTTTTTT CATSRDGRTTGGLEKLFF
TRBJ2-4 once TRBV2 TRBD1 TGTGCCAGCAGTGAGACCCGACAGGGTATTGTCATTCAGTACTTC CASSETRQGIVIQYF
TRBJ2-7 . TRBV19 . TGTGCCAGTAGTGACAGTTCCTACGAGCAGTACTTC CASSDSSYEQYF
TRBJ2-2 . TRBV29-1 . TGCAGCGTTGAAGCCAGCACCGGGGAGCTGTTTTTT CSVEASTGELFF
TRBJ2-1 . TRBV5-8 . TGTGCCAGCAGCTCACCACAGAGTAGCTCCTACAATGAGCAGTTCTTC CASSSPQSSSYNEQFF
TRBJ2-2 . TRBV7-7 . TGTGCTAGCAGCTATCTACCCACGAACACCGGGGAGCTGTTTTTT CASSYLPTNTGELFF
TRBJ2-1 . TRBV2 TRBD2 TGTGCCAGCAGTGAAGCGGGGACTAGCGGGGGGCGGGGGAATGAGCAGTTCTTC CASSEAGTSGGRGNEQFF
TRBJ2-1 . TRBV25-1 TRBD2 TGTGCCAGCAGTGATGTGGGACTATCAGGCAATGAGCAGTTCTTC CASSDVGLSGNEQFF
TRBJ2-7 once TRBV11-2 TRBD1 TGTGCCAGCAGCTCCGGGACAGGCGAGCAGTACTTC CASSSGTGEQYF
TRBJ1-2 . TRBV10-3 . TGTGCCGTACAAACCCCGACGGGGGGCTACACCTTC CAVQTPTGGYTF
TRBJ1-1 once TRBV7-8 TRBD1 TGTGCCAGCAGCGGGGACAGGCTCATGAACACTGAAGCTTTCTTT CASSGDRLMNTEAFF
TRBJ1-2 . TRBV14 TRBD1 TGTGCCAGCAGCCAAGATCCGACAGGGTATGGCTACACCTTC CASSQDPTGYGYTF
TRBJ1-1 . TRBV19 TRBD1 TGTGCCAGTAGTATAGTGGGACAGGGGATGAACACTGAAGCTTTCTTT CASSIVGQGMNTEAFF
TRBJ1-1 . TRBV5-6 TRBD1 TGTGCCAGCAGCTCCCCACGGGACAGAGACACTGAAGCTTTCTTT CASSSPRDRDTEAFF
TRBJ2-7 . TRBV7-9 . TGTGCCAGCAGCTATACGGAGTCCTACGAGCAGTACTTC CASSYTESYEQYF
TRBJ2-7 . TRBV9 . TGTGCCAGCAGCCCGCCCTCAGGATCATCTGGAGAGCAGTACTTC CASSPPSGSSGEQYF
TRBJ2-2 . TRBV9 TRBD1 TGTGCCAGCAGCGTAGCTACAGGGGTCGCCGGGGAGCTGTTTTTT CASSVATGVAGELFF
TRBJ2-1 once TRBV27 TRBD2 TGTGCCAGCAGTTTATATGCGGGGGGGCCGGTCAATGAGCAGTTCTTC CASSLYAGGPVNEQFF
TRBJ1-4 . TRBV13 TRBD1 TGTGCCAGCAGCCCGCGGACAGGGAGGGAGGAACTGTTTTTT CASSPRTGREELFF
TRBJ2-5 once TRBV7-9 TRBD2 TGTGCCAGCAGCTTAGCGTCGGGAGGCCAAGAGACCCAGTACTTC CASSLASGGQETQYF
TRBJ1-2 . TRBV5-8 TRBD1 TGTGCCAGTCGACAGGGCGTAGGCTACACCTTC CASRQGVGYTF
TRBJ1-1 once TRBV27 . TGTGCCAGCAGTATCCAGGGAGGGGGCACTGAAGCTTTCTTT CASSIQGGGTEAFF
TRBJ2-4 . TRBV23-1 . TGCGCCAGCCCCTCCGAGGGGAGGTATTCCAAAAACATTCAGTACTTC CASPSEGRYSKNIQYF
TRBJ2-7 . TRBV30 . TGTGCCTTGGACTCCCTCTACTACGAGCAGTACTTC CALDSLYYEQYF
TRBJ2-5 . TRBV7-9 TRBD2 TGTGCCAGCAGCTTAGAAGATTCTAGCGGGGGGGCCGGGACCCAGTACTTC CASSLEDSSGGAGTQYF
TRBJ1-1 . TRBV19 TRBD1 TGTGCCAGTACCGACAGGGCGCTGGGGGGACGCACTGAAGCTTTCTTT CASTDRALGGRTEAFF
TRBJ1-1 . TRBV30 . TGTGCCTGGAGTGTAGACGGGTTGACTGAAGCTTTCTTT CAWSVDGLTEAFF
TRBJ2-2 . TRBV19 TRBD2 TGTGCCAGTAGTGCGATCAGCGGGGCGAACACCGGGGAGCTGTTTTTT CASSAISGANTGELFF
TRBJ2-5 few TRBV7-9 . TGTGCCAGCAGGACAGCGACGTTTGAGACCCAGTACTTC CASRTATFETQYF
TRBJ2-5 once TRBV10-1 . TGCGCCAGCACCTCCGCAGGGGAAGCGACCCAGTACTTC CASTSAGEATQYF
TRBJ2-7 . TRBV9 TRBD1 TGTGCCAGCAGCCCAGCCGGGACAGGGGGCTTCTACGAGCAGTACTTC CASSPAGTGGFYEQYF
TRBJ1-2 . TRBV7-8 TRBD1 TGTGCCAGCAGCTTACAGGGGGCCCTCGAGGGATACACCTTC CASSLQGALEGYTF
TRBJ2-7 . TRBV2 TRBD1 TGTGCCAGAAAAGCCCGGGACAGGTTCAACGAGCAGTACTTC CARKARDRFNEQYF
TRBJ2-5 . TRBV20-1 TRBD2 TGCAGTGCTAACGGGGGGGAGACCCAGTACTTC CSANGGETQYF
TRBJ1-2 once TRBV6-5 . TGTGCCAGCAGTTACACCGGCTATGGCTACACCTTC CASSYTGYGYTF
TRBJ2-2 . TRBV15 . TGTGCCACCAGCAGAGATCGGACCGGGGAGCTGTTTTTT CATSRDRTGELFF